The 20 T cell receptor beta chains below were found in one sample sequenced in a study of blood T cell repertoires in COVID-19. Only in-frame clones appear in the TCRdb table, and some are missing; sequencing was by immunoSEQ multiplex PCR. The data hold 200,000 to 300,000 clones, with 80% to 90% observed a single time. The sequencing sample was made of peripheral blood. The receptors shown here come from a man aged 60 to 69 with acute or convalescent COVID-19.

The chain is built from TRBV5-4 and TRBJ2-1, with TRBD2 identical over 10 bases. V lost 2 bases and J lost 8; bases outside the gene matches: 10. Germline V lookup: CDR1 SGHNT, CDR2 YYREEE (reference sequence). This CDR3 spans 16 amino acids. The CDR3 DNA reads TGTGCCAGCAGCTTCCTAGCGGGAGTCGGGAGAGATGAGCAGTTCTTC. Protein sequence: CASSFLAGVGRDEQFF.

V gene TRBV28 combines with J gene TRBJ1-6; a weak D match, TRBD1 (6 bases). The V end was cut by 6 bases, the J end by 10 bases, with 22 bases between. The germline V gene encodes CDR1 MDHEN and CDR2 SYDVKM. The CDR3 contains 16 residues. The CDR3 DNA is TGTGCCAGCAGCCCTCCCGGACAGTTCTTGGGATCACCCCTCCACTTT. Translating it yields CASSPPGQFLGSPLHF.

The J gene is TRBJ2-5, the V gene TRBV11-2; D gene unclear. This CDR3 comprises 11 residues. Germline values: CDR1 SGHAT, CDR2 FQNNGV. The V and J ends lost 3 bases and 5 bases respectively, with 4 bases between them. The CDR3 DNA is TGTGCCAGCAGCTTTGGCGAGACCCAGTACTTC. Protein: CASSFGETQYF.

This chain links TRBV5-8 with TRBJ2-2; D gene unclear. The germline V gene encodes CDR1 SGHTS and CDR2 YDEGEE. Trimming removed 4 bases from V and 3 bases from J, with 4 bases in between. CDR3 length: 12 amino acids. CDR3 sequence (DNA): TGTGCCAGCAGCCTTTACACCGGGGAGCTGTTTTTT. Protein: CASSLYTGELFF.

This rearrangement joins TRBV7-9 to TRBJ1-2; D gene ambiguous. The V end lost 1 base, the J end lost 7 bases, and 19 bases lay between the germline ends. The V gene's germline CDR1 is SEHNR and CDR2 FQNEAQ (reference sequence). The CDR3 loop spans 16 amino acids. CDR3 DNA sequence: TGTGCCAGCAGCTTAGGCCACAGTCCAATGATGGGTGGCTACACCTTC. Translating gives CASSLGHSPMMGGYTF.

The V call is TRBV27, the J call TRBJ1-6; weak D call: TRBD1 (6 bases). The CDR3 runs to 13 residues. V lost 3 bases, J lost 11 bases, and 11 bases lay in between. Germline V gene sequence: CDR1 MNHEY, CDR2 SMNVEV (reference sequence). CDR3 residues: CASSFLGQTPLHF. CDR3 bases: TGTGCCAGCAGTTTCCTAGGACAGACACCCCTCCACTTT.

This clone was counted once. This sequence joins TRBV9 and TRBJ2-5; the match to TRBD1 covers 10 bases. The V gene end was trimmed by 7 bases and the J gene end by 5 bases; junction bases not matched to a gene: 8. CDR3 length: 14 amino acids. Germline V gene sequence: CDR1 SGDLS, CDR2 YYNGEE. The CDR3 DNA reads TGTGCCAGCGGACAGGGACAGGGGTTTGAGACCCAGTACTTC. It codes for CASGQGQGFETQYF.

The CDR3 region is CSVLIRSYGYTF. The CDR3 coding sequence is TGCAGCGTCCTTATTAGAAGCTATGGCTACACCTTC. The chain links TRBV29-1 to TRBJ1-2; D not certain. V was trimmed by 6 bases and J by 4 bases, leaving 12 bases between them. Germline CDR1 is SQVTM and CDR2 is ANQGSEA. The CDR3 length is 12 residues. The full variable domain, with the rest looked up from reference TRBV29-1 and TRBJ1-2, is SAVISQKPSRDICQRGTSLTIQCQVDSQVTMMFWYRQQPGQSLTLIATANQGSEATYESGFVIDKFPISRPNLTFSTLTVSNMSPEDSSIYLCSVLIRSYGYTFGSGTRLTVV.

The chain recombines TRBV28 with TRBJ1-1, with no clear D. Trimming removed 3 bases at V and 3 bases at J, with 11 bases between. Germline loops: CDR1 MDHEN, CDR2 SYDVKM. This CDR3 contains 14 residues. The CDR3 region is CASSFTETHTEAFF. Written as DNA, the CDR3 is TGTGCCAGCAGTTTTACGGAGACGCACACTGAAGCTTTCTTT.

CDR3 nucleotide sequence: TGTGCCAGTAGTGCCTCTAAGCGGTACTACGAGCAGTACTTC. Translating gives CASSASKRYYEQYF. V and J are TRBV19 and TRBJ2-7; D possibly corresponds to TRBD2 (5 bases). V shed 5 bases and J shed 3 bases, with 14 bases lying between them. The CDR3 consists of 14 residues. Germline V gene lookup returns CDR1 LNHDA and CDR2 SQIVND (reference sequence).

The chain combines TRBV3-1 (or the pseudogene TRBV3-2) with TRBJ2-3; 9 nucleotides align to TRBD2. The CDR3 is made up of 16 amino acids. The trim removed 4 bases at V and 4 bases at J, leaving 9 bases unmatched. The germline V gene has CDR1 LGHDT and CDR2 YNNKEL (reference sequence). In nucleotides, the CDR3 is TGTGCCAGCAGCCTTCTCGGGCGGGGGGGCGCAGATACGCAGTATTTT. Its translation: CASSLLGRGGADTQYF.

This chain links TRBV3-1 (or the pseudogene TRBV3-2) with TRBJ1-2; D may be TRBD1 (6 bases). The CDR3 is made up of 13 amino acids. V lost 4 bases to trimming and J lost 4 bases, with 10 bases between them. Germline V gives CDR1 LGHDT, CDR2 YNNKEL (reference sequence). The CDR3: CASSLTGSYGYTF. In nucleotides, the CDR3 is TGTGCCAGCAGCCTCACAGGGTCCTATGGCTACACCTTC.

This clone was picked up a small number of times. V gene TRBV4-1 combines with J gene TRBJ2-5; 7 nucleotides align to TRBD2. The germline CDR1 and CDR2 sequences are MGHRA and YSYEKL. The V gene end was trimmed by 3 bases and the J gene end by 1 base; junction bases not matched to a gene: 5. The CDR3 runs 15 residues. The CDR3 loop is CASSQGGTVQETQYF. The CDR3 DNA is TGCGCCAGCAGCCAGGGAGGGACTGTCCAAGAGACCCAGTACTTC.

The CDR3 DNA sequence: TGTGCCAGCAGCTTAGGGGCGGGGGCCAGGGAGACCCAGTACTTC. It encodes CASSLGAGARETQYF. The chain carries TRBV7-2 and TRBJ2-5, with D perhaps matching TRBD2 (7 bases). The CDR3 length is 15 residues. V gave up 1 base and J gave up 5 bases, with 14 bases separating them. Germline V gene lookup returns CDR1 SGHTA and CDR2 FQGNSA.

The chain recombines TRBV9 with TRBJ1-1; the match to TRBD1 covers 9 bases. Germline lookup yields CDR1 SGDLS and CDR2 YYNGEE. This CDR3 has 14 amino acids. The V gene end was trimmed by 7 bases and the J gene end by 1 base; junction bases not matched to a gene: 5. CDR3 protein: CASVGQGRNTEAFF. The CDR3, as DNA: TGTGCCAGCGTTGGACAGGGGAGGAACACTGAAGCTTTCTTT.

As to this clone: This specimen includes other DNA sequences encoding the same CDR3. The chain links TRBV18 to TRBJ2-7; D is uncertain. Germline V gene lookup returns CDR1 KGHSH and CDR2 LQKENI. Trimming removed 3 bases at V and 2 bases at J, with 5 bases between. The CDR3 is made up of 12 amino acids. The CDR3 sequence is CASSPRAYEQYF. As DNA, the CDR3 is TGTGCCAGCTCACCTCGGGCCTACGAGCAGTACTTC.

J is TRBJ2-7 and V is TRBV12-3 or TRBV12-4; 7 bases match TRBD1. J gave up 2 bases and V 6 bases, and 4 bases lay outside the gene matches. The CDR3 spans 13 residues. The CDR3 DNA follows: TGTGCCAGCAGATGGCAGGGGGCCTACGAGCAGTACTTC. As protein: CASRWQGAYEQYF.

The chain uses TRBV30 and TRBJ1-1, with 9 bases fitting TRBD1. This CDR3 has 14 amino acids. Germline loops: CDR1 GTSNPN, CDR2 SVGIG (reference sequence). Trimming at V came to 3 bases and at J to 6 bases, leaving 8 bases not matched to a gene. Here the CDR3 DNA reads TGTGCCTGGAGGGCACAGGGGGCCGGGGCTGAAGCTTTCTTT. Residues: CAWRAQGAGAEAFF.

This clone turned up a few times. This chain joins TRBV6-5 and TRBJ1-1; D unresolved. CDR3 length: 13 amino acids. Germline lookup yields CDR1 MNHEY and CDR2 SVGAGI. Deletions cut 6 bases from V and 0 bases from J, with 8 bases between. The CDR3 coding sequence is TGTGCCAGCAGACAGCTCATGAACACTGAAGCTTTCTTT. The encoded protein is CASRQLMNTEAFF.

The gene calls are TRBV28 and TRBJ1-5, with D possibly being TRBD1 (5 bases). The germline gives CDR1 MDHEN, CDR2 SYDVKM. CDR3 length: 14 amino acids. V was cut by 3 bases and J by 3 bases, with 9 bases left in between. This CDR3 is CASSLTAFNQPQHF. The CDR3 coding sequence is TGTGCCAGCAGTTTGACAGCATTCAATCAGCCCCAGCATTTT.